This T cell receptor (beta chain) emerged from a study of T cells after yellow fever vaccination. A few counts support this clonotype. Its antigen is undetermined. Study-level findings and limits: Once the booster was given, most primary-vaccination clones reappeared, at 95% to 98% for CD4 and 85% to 90% for CD8.

V lost 0 bases, J lost 5 bases, and 21 bases lay in between. In germline, CDR1 is LGHNA, CDR2 YNFKEQ. The CDR3 is 18 residues long. The TCR cDNA carried a universal primer site and UMIs from 5'RACE template switching. MiXCR, applied by TCRdb to the 5' RACE reads, yields one record per CDR3 protein. The sample comprises under 200,000 distinct CDR3 sequences, 6% to 7.5% of which are singletons, and 2.5% rests with the top ten. The receptor was derived from a man younger than 30 who received the YFV17D yellow fever vaccine. This sample comprised CD4+ T cells sorted from PBMCs, obtained 4 to 5 days after the first yellow fever vaccination. This chain uses TRBV4-2 with TRBJ2-3; D ambiguous. For the CDR3, the DNA is TGTGCCAGCAGCCAAGAGTTAGTCGGCCTAGGGAACGGAGATACGCAGTATTTT. Translating gives CASSQELVGLGNGDTQYF.